This TCR beta chain was identified during a study of post-analysis software for immune sequencing data. Study background: The patients showed relapsing-remitting, secondary progressive and progressive-relapsing multiple sclerosis courses.

Researchers reported that TCR beta cDNA libraries carried unique molecular identifiers. TCRdb itself ran the PCR reads through MiXCR, one entry per CDR3 protein. The table lists hundreds of thousands of distinct CDR3 sequences, about 44% of them singletons. This clonotype was found once. Antigen unknown. The V gene end was trimmed by 4 bases and the J gene end by 7 bases; junction bases not matched to a gene: 6. There are 13 residues in the CDR3. Study findings and constraints: Patients used about five TRBV segments, including TRBV5-6, TRBV5-1 and TRBV20-1, more often than controls.

The clonotype was recovered from a girl aged 10-17 years with multiple sclerosis. This chain uses TRBV12-3 or TRBV12-4 with TRBJ1-2, with 7 positions matching TRBD1. The sample comprised blood. CDR3 nucleotide sequence: TGTGCCAGCAGTTATGGAGGGGGCTTTGGCTACACCTTC. Its protein is CASSYGGGFGYTF.